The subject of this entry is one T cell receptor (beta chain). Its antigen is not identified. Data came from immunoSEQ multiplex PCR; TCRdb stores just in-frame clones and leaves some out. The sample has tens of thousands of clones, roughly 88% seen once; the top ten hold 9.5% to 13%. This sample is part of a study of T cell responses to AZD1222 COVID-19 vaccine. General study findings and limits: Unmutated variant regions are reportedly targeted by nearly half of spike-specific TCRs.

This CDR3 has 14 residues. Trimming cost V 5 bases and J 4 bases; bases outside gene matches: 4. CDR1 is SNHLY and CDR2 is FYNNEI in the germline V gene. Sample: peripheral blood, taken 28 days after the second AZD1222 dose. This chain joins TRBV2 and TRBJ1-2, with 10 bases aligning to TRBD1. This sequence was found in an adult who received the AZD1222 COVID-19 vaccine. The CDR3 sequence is CASSPDRGLYGYTF. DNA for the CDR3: TGTGCCAGCAGTCCCGACAGGGGGCTCTATGGCTACACCTTC.